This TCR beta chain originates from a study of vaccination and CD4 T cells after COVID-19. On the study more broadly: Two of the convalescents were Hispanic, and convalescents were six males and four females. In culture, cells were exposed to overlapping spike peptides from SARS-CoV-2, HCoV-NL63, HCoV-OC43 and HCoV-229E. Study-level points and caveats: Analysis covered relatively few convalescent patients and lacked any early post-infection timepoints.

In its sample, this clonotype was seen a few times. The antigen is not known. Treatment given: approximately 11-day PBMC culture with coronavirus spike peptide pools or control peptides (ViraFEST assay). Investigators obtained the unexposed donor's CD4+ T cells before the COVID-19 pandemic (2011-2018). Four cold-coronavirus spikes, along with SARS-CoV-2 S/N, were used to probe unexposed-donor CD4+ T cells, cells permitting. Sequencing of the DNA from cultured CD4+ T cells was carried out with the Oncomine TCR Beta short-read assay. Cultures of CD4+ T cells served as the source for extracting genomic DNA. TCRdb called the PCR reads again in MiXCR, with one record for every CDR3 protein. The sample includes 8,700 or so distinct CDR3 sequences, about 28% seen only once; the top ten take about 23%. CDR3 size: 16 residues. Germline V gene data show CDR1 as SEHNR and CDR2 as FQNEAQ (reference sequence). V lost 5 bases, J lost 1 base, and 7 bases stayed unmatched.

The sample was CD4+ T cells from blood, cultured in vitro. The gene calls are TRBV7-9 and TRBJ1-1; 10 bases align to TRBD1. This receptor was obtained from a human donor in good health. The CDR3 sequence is CASSTTGQGWNTEAFF. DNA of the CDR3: TGTGCCAGCAGCACAACGGGACAGGGGTGGAACACTGAAGCTTTCTTT.